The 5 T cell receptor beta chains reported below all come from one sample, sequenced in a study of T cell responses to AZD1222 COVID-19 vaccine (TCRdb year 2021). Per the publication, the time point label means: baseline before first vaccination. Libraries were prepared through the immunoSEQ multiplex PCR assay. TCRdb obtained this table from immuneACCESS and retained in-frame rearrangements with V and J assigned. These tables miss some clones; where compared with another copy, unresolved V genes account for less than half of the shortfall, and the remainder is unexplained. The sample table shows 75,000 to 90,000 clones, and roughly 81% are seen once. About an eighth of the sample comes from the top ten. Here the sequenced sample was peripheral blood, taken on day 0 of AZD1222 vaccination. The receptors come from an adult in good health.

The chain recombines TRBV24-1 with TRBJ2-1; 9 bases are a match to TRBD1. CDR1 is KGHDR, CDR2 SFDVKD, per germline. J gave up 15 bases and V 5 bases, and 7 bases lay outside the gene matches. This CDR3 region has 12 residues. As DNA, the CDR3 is TGTGCCACCAGTGGCCTGGGACAGGGCCCGTTCTTC. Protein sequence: CATSGLGQGPFF.

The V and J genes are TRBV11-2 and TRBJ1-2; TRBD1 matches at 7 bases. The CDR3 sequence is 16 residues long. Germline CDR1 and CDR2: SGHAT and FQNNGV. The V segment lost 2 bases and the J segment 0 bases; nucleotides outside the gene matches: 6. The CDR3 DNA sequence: TGTGCCAGCAGCTTACGACAGGGTTCAGCTAACTATGGCTACACCTTC. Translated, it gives CASSLRQGSANYGYTF.

CDR3 sequence reads: CASSSRQGASNQPQHF. The CDR3 DNA follows: TGTGCCAGCAGTTCACGACAGGGGGCGAGCAATCAGCCCCAGCATTTT. The chain couples TRBV6-5 to TRBJ1-5; 10 bases match TRBD1. V was pared by 4 bases and J by 1 base, with 4 bases of the junction left unmatched. This CDR3 is built from 16 residues. Looked up from germline, CDR1 is MNHEY and CDR2 is SVGAGI.

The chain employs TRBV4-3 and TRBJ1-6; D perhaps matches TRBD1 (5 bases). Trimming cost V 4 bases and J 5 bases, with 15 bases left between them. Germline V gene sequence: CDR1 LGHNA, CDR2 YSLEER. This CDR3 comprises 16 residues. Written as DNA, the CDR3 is TGCGCCAGCAGCCCCACGGGGCGGGCTAATAATTCACCCCTCCACTTT. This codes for CASSPTGRANNSPLHF.

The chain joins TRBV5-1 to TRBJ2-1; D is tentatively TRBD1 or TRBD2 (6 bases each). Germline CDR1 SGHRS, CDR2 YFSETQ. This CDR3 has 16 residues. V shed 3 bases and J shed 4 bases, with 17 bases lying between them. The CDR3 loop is CASSWGAAGGYNEQFF. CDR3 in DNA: TGCGCCAGCAGCTGGGGGGCGGCGGGCGGATACAATGAGCAGTTCTTC.